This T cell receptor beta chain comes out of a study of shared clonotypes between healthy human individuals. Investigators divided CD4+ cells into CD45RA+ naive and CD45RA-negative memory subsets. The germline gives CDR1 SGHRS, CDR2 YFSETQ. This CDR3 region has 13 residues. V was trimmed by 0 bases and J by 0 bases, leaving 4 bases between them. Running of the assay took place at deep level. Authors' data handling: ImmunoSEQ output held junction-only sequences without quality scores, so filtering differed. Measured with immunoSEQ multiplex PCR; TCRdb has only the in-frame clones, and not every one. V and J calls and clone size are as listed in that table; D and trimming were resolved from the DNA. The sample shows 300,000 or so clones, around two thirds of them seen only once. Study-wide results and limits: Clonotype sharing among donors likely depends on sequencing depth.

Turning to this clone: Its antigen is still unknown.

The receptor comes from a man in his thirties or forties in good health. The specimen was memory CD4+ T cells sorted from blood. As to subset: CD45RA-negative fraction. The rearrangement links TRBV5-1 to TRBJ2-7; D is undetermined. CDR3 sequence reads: CASSLDGSYEQYF. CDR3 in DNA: TGCGCCAGCAGCTTGGACGGCTCCTACGAGCAGTACTTC.